This passage covers 23 T cell receptor beta chains from one sample sequenced in a study of T-cell memory formation after mild COVID-19. TCRdb passed the 5' RACE reads through MiXCR, listing each CDR3 protein once. The table has 120,000 or so distinct CDR3 sequences, more than 15% seen once. Sequenced sample: PBMCs or a T cell subset sorted from them (not recorded which). Source of these receptors: an adult woman who had mild COVID-19 (a few samples of this study predate the infection). Cell type and time point are not known.

This clonotype occurred a few times. The chain employs TRBV30 and TRBJ2-5; tentatively, D is TRBD2 (7 bases). Trimming removed 7 bases at V and 1 base at J, with 13 bases between. This CDR3 region has 13 residues. Per the germline V gene, CDR1 is GTSNPN and CDR2 is SVGIG (reference sequence). The CDR3 sequence is CAYSGGPQETQYF. CDR3 nucleotides: TGTGCCTATTCGGGGGGCCCCCAAGAGACCCAGTACTTC.

The V call is TRBV2, the J call TRBJ2-5, with 13 bases matching TRBD2. Germline CDR1 and CDR2: SNHLY and FYNNEI. Losses at the gene ends were 6 bases for V and 5 bases for J; bases not matched to a gene: 9. This CDR3 is built from 16 residues. Here the CDR3 reads CASSGTSGAPRETQYF. The CDR3 DNA sequence: TGTGCCAGCAGCGGGACTAGCGGGGCTCCCCGGGAGACCCAGTACTTC.

Only a few counts were recorded for this clonotype. The chain joins TRBV14 to TRBJ2-3; weak D call: TRBD2 (6 bases). This CDR3 contains 15 residues. Trimming removed 3 bases from V and 1 base from J, with 11 bases in between. The germline CDR1 and CDR2 sequences are SGHDN and FVKESK. The CDR3 here is CASSHQASGTDTQYF. The CDR3, as DNA: TGTGCCAGCAGCCACCAGGCTAGCGGCACAGATACGCAGTATTTT.

In this sample, this clonotype turned up a few times. The chain employs TRBV7-8 and TRBJ2-7, with D hard to call. This CDR3 has 14 residues. CDR1 and CDR2 from the germline V gene are SGHVS and FQNEAQ. The V and J ends lost 0 bases and 5 bases respectively, with 11 bases between them. DNA for the CDR3: TGTGCCAGCAGCTTAGCGGGGTGGATCAACGAGCAGTACTTC. Residues: CASSLAGWINEQYF.

This clonotype came up a few times. V gene TRBV4-1 combines with J gene TRBJ2-7; no firm D call. V lost 2 bases to trimming and J lost 3 bases, with 8 bases between them. CDR3 length: 13 residues. Germline-derived CDR1 and CDR2 are MGHRA and YSYEKL. The CDR3 reads CASSQYSGYEQYF. CDR3 nucleotides: TGCGCCAGCAGCCAATATAGTGGCTACGAGCAGTACTTC.

The chain has TRBV7-9 and TRBJ2-2; no firm D call. The germline V and J ends were trimmed by 1 base and 6 bases, with 18 bases remaining between them. The CDR3 contains 17 residues. The germline V gene has CDR1 SEHNR and CDR2 FQNEAQ (reference sequence). DNA of the CDR3: TGTGCCAGCAGCTTAGGTCCTTTCCAGCCCCTCCCCGGGGAGCTGTTTTTT. Protein: CASSLGPFQPLPGELFF.

V is TRBV30 and J is TRBJ1-2, with D maybe TRBD1 (6 bases). The CDR3 has 13 amino acids. The germline V and J ends were trimmed by 1 base and 4 bases, with 10 bases remaining between them. The germline CDR1 and CDR2 sequences are GTSNPN and SVGIG (reference sequence). The CDR3 sequence: CAWSDLGGYGYTF. CDR3 coding DNA: TGTGCCTGGAGTGACTTAGGGGGCTATGGCTACACCTTC.

This clonotype was counted only a few times. The gene calls are TRBV5-1 and TRBJ2-3; D possibly corresponds to TRBD1 (6 bases). Trimming took 5 bases from V and 0 from J, leaving 13 bases between them. The CDR3 is 15 residues long. Germline V gene data show CDR1 as SGHRS and CDR2 as YFSETQ. The CDR3 sequence is CASRDRLSSTDTQYF. The CDR3 DNA reads TGCGCCAGCAGGGACAGACTCAGTAGCACAGATACGCAGTATTTT.

At least ten counts were recorded for this clonotype. This chain connects TRBV5-1 to TRBJ2-5; a possible D gene is TRBD2 (6 bases). This CDR3 comprises 13 residues. The germline gives CDR1 SGHRS, CDR2 YFSETQ. V lost 4 bases and J 2 bases, leaving 9 bases between the germline ends. CDR3 DNA: TGCGCCAGCAGCCGCGGGACTCAAGAGACCCAGTACTTC. It encodes CASSRGTQETQYF.

This rearrangement joins TRBV5-1 to TRBJ2-1; D possibly corresponds to TRBD1 (5 bases). This CDR3 spans 18 amino acids. Germline loops: CDR1 SGHRS, CDR2 YFSETQ. Trimming left V 0 bases short and J 3 bases short, with 19 bases between. CDR3 nucleotides: TGCGCCAGCAGCTTGGTGGGTGTCGTGCCGGACATCTACAATGAGCAGTTCTTC. Translation: CASSLVGVVPDIYNEQFF.

Only a few counts were recorded for this clonotype. This chain links TRBV9 with TRBJ2-3; weak D call: TRBD2 (5 bases). This CDR3 has 14 amino acids. Per the germline V gene, CDR1 is SGDLS and CDR2 is YYNGEE. Trimming took 3 bases from V and 5 from J, leaving 13 bases between them. For the CDR3, the DNA is TGTGCCAGCAGCGGGACTCTCCCCGGAGATACGCAGTATTTT. Protein product: CASSGTLPGDTQYF. Combining the CDR3 with reference TRBV9 and TRBJ2-3 gives the whole variable domain DSGVTQTPKHLITATGQRVTLRCSPRSGDLSVYWYQQSLDQGLQFLIQYYNGEERAKGNILERFSAQQFPDLHSELNLSSLELGDSALYFCASSGTLPGDTQYFGPGTRLTVL.

There are a few counts of this clonotype. The CDR3 sequence is CASSLDRGQEKLFF. CDR3 nucleotide sequence: TGTGCCAGCTCACTGGACAGGGGGCAGGAAAAACTGTTTTTT. The chain combines TRBV18 with TRBJ1-4, with 11 bases identical to TRBD1. This CDR3 is built from 14 residues. Per the germline V gene, CDR1 is KGHSH and CDR2 is LQKENI. V lost 4 bases and J lost 8; bases outside the gene matches: 3.

The chain is built from TRBV6-2 or TRBV6-3 and TRBJ1-5; no clear D. There are 11 residues in the CDR3. Germline CDR1 reads MNHEY; CDR2 reads SVGEGT. Trimming left V 6 bases short and J 11 bases short, with 11 bases between. The CDR3 region is CASSYGVTQHF. CDR3 DNA: TGTGCCAGCAGCTACGGAGTGACCCAGCATTTT.

This chain's CDR3 is CASSPVRGQNTEAFF. The CDR3 nucleotides are TGTGCCAGCAGCCCCGTACGGGGACAGAACACTGAAGCTTTCTTT. The chain employs TRBV7-9 and TRBJ1-1, with a weak D call TRBD1 (6 bases). CDR1 is SEHNR and CDR2 is FQNEAQ in the germline V gene (reference sequence). V dropped 5 bases and J dropped 1 base, with 14 bases sitting between them. This CDR3 is 15 amino acids long.

V and J are TRBV4-1 and TRBJ2-7; D ambiguous. Trimming cost V 2 bases and J 0 bases, with 8 bases left between them. This CDR3 is 14 amino acids long. The germline V gene has CDR1 MGHRA and CDR2 YSYEKL. The CDR3 nucleotides are TGCGCCAGCAGCCAACCCGCGCGCTCCTACGAGCAGTACTTC. Its protein product is CASSQPARSYEQYF.

This clonotype showed up just a few times. The J gene is TRBJ2-3, the V gene TRBV14, with TRBD1 matching over 8 bases. Germline CDR1 is SGHDN and CDR2 is FVKESK. The V segment lost 3 bases and the J segment 1 base; nucleotides outside the gene matches: 3. The CDR3 has 15 amino acids. The CDR3 bases are TGTGCCAGCAGCCAGACAGGGGACGGCACAGATACGCAGTATTTT. This gives the protein CASSQTGDGTDTQYF.

This clonotype has more than one count but fewer than ten. This chain connects TRBV4-2 to TRBJ2-1; D may be TRBD1 (5 bases). The V end lost 1 base, the J end lost 7 bases, and 8 bases lay between the germline ends. From germline, CDR1 is LGHNA and CDR2 YNFKEQ. This CDR3 comprises 13 residues. The CDR3 bases are TGTGCCAGCAGCCAAGGGGGCCAGAATGAGCAGTTCTTC. This translates into CASSQGGQNEQFF.

The CDR3 DNA is TGCAGCGTTGTGTTCGACCATGAGCAGTTCTTC. Translated: CSVVFDHEQFF. V is TRBV29-1 and J is TRBJ2-1; D not certain. In germline, CDR1 is SQVTM, CDR2 ANQGSEA. Deletions cut 4 bases from V and 8 bases from J, with 9 bases between. The CDR3 contains 11 residues.

In this sample, this clonotype turned up a few times. This chain uses TRBV30 with TRBJ2-1; no reliable D call. Germline V gene sequence: CDR1 GTSNPN, CDR2 SVGIG (reference sequence). Trimming removed 4 bases from V and 4 bases from J, with 5 bases in between. The CDR3 extends over 11 amino acids. CDR3 sequence: CAWTGYNEQFF. The DNA of the CDR3 is TGTGCCTGGACCGGGTACAATGAGCAGTTCTTC.

This clonotype has just a few counts. The chain carries TRBV4-1 and TRBJ1-1; 7 bases align to TRBD1. The trim removed 1 base at V and 3 bases at J, leaving 2 bases unmatched. The CDR3 extends over 14 amino acids. Germline V gives CDR1 MGHRA, CDR2 YSYEKL. The CDR3 loop reads CASSQGQGDTEAFF. CDR3 coding DNA: TGCGCCAGCAGCCAAGGGCAGGGGGACACTGAAGCTTTCTTT.

This chain connects TRBV15 to TRBJ2-5; D is undetermined. The V gene lost 3 bases and the J gene lost 4 bases, with 9 bases spanning the gap. The CDR3 extends over 13 amino acids. Looked up from germline, CDR1 is LNHNV and CDR2 is YYDKDF (reference sequence). CDR3 sequence (DNA): TGTGCCACCAGCAGGACTGGTCTAGAGACCCAGTACTTC. Amino acids: CATSRTGLETQYF.

This clonotype was seen a few times. The chain combines TRBV29-1 with TRBJ2-7; D tentatively reads TRBD1 or TRBD2 (6 bases each). The CDR3 length is 14 residues. V lost 6 bases and J 0 bases, leaving 15 bases between the germline ends. Per the germline V gene, CDR1 is SQVTM and CDR2 is ANQGSEA. DNA of the CDR3: TGCAGCGTCTTACGGGGGCAGAGCTCCTACGAGCAGTACTTC. Amino acid sequence: CSVLRGQSSYEQYF.

The chain employs TRBV7-9 and TRBJ1-1; D is possibly TRBD1 (5 bases). CDR3 length: 15 residues. Trimming cost V 2 bases and J 3 bases, with 13 bases left between them. CDR1 and CDR2 (germline): SEHNR, FQNEAQ (reference sequence). In DNA, the CDR3 is TGTGCCAGCAGCTTAACCGCGGGGGAGGACACTGAAGCTTTCTTT. Amino acids: CASSLTAGEDTEAFF.